This entry lists 14 T cell receptor beta chains sequenced from one sample in a study of cytomegalovirus exposure and HLA in healthy donors. Use of 60 Vbeta and 13 Jbeta primers characterized the PCR. Sequencing used immunoSEQ multiplex PCR; TCRdb keeps in-frame clones, though not all of them. The repertoire consists of a few hundred thousand clones, with about four fifths occurring once and the leading ten covering over 0.3%. The sequenced material came from PBMCs. These TCRs come from a girl aged 2 to 10 in good health and CMV-seronegative.

V usage is TRBV28 and J usage is TRBJ1-5; 7 bases fit TRBD1. The germline V gene encodes CDR1 MDHEN and CDR2 SYDVKM. The CDR3 has 15 residues. With V trimmed by 5 bases and J by 3 bases, 7 bases remained unmatched. This CDR3 reads CASSPRTGPNQPQHF. CDR3 sequence (DNA): TGTGCCAGCAGTCCTCGGACAGGCCCCAATCAGCCCCAGCATTTT.

This sequence joins TRBV7-9 and TRBJ2-1; TRBD1 aligns across 8 bases. There are 15 residues in the CDR3. V lost 5 bases and J lost 5; bases outside the gene matches: 8. Germline V gene data show CDR1 as SEHNR and CDR2 as FQNEAQ (reference sequence). The CDR3 region is CASSHSGTGDNEQFF. The CDR3 DNA reads TGTGCCAGCAGCCACTCCGGGACAGGAGACAATGAGCAGTTCTTC.

This clone was picked up a small number of times. The rearrangement links TRBV5-1 to TRBJ2-1; 10 positions agree with TRBD2. The junction had 3 bases not matched to a gene; V was cut back by 4 bases and J by 2 bases. CDR1 SGHRS and CDR2 YFSETQ come from the germline V gene. This CDR3 is 15 amino acids long. The CDR3 here is CASSALAGPYNEQFF. The CDR3 nucleotides are TGCGCCAGCAGCGCACTAGCGGGGCCCTACAATGAGCAGTTCTTC.

The genes are TRBV7-9 and TRBJ2-7; 8 positions agree with TRBD2. This CDR3 is built from 17 residues. Germline loops: CDR1 SEHNR, CDR2 FQNEAQ (reference sequence). V lost 5 bases and J lost 0; bases outside the gene matches: 12. CDR3 DNA sequence: TGTGCCAGCAGCCACCGCGATAGCGGGGCTGACTCCTACGAGCAGTACTTC. This gives the protein CASSHRDSGADSYEQYF.

This sequence joins TRBV27 and TRBJ1-2; D perhaps matches TRBD1 (5 bases). This CDR3 is built from 17 residues. Trimming shortened V by 5 bases and J by 3 bases, and 22 bases separated the two germline ends. Germline-derived CDR1 and CDR2 are MNHEY and SMNVEV (reference sequence). In nucleotides, the CDR3 is TGTGCCAGCAGTCTAAAGAGATCAGGGACTTTTGACTATGGCTACACCTTC. Its protein is CASSLKRSGTFDYGYTF.

This clone is a singleton in its sample. V usage is TRBV5-1 and J usage is TRBJ2-2, with 9 bases fitting TRBD2. This CDR3 region has 16 residues. CDR1 SGHRS and CDR2 YFSETQ come from the germline V gene. Trimming took 2 bases from V and 0 from J; bases not matched to a gene: 2. The CDR3 region has the DNA TGCGCCAGCAGCTTTAGCGGGAGCTCGAACACCGGGGAGCTGTTTTTT. Its translation is CASSFSGSSNTGELFF.

V is TRBV13 and J is TRBJ1-2; 7 positions match TRBD1. The CDR3 loop spans 15 amino acids. Germline V CDR1 and CDR2: PRHDT, FYEKMQ (reference sequence). Germline trimming cut 0 bases from V and 3 bases from J; bases unmatched to any gene: 4. CDR3 amino acids: CASSLGRGLDYGYTF. The CDR3 DNA is TGTGCCAGCAGCTTAGGGAGGGGGCTTGACTATGGCTACACCTTC.

The chain carries TRBV9 and TRBJ1-1; D is unclear. Trimming stripped 0 bases from V and 2 bases from J, with 8 bases between. Looked up from germline, CDR1 is SGDLS and CDR2 is YYNGEE. This CDR3 region has 14 residues. DNA of the CDR3: TGTGCCAGCAGCGTAGTAGCGGGAAACACTGAAGCTTTCTTT. It encodes CASSVVAGNTEAFF.

The CDR3 region is CASSDTSGTITDTQYF. The CDR3 region has the DNA TGTGCCAGCAGCGACACTAGCGGGACTATCACAGATACGCAGTATTTT. The V and J genes are TRBV7-8 and TRBJ2-3; 10 bases line up with TRBD2. Germline V gene data show CDR1 as SGHVS and CDR2 as FQNEAQ. The V segment lost 5 bases and the J segment 2 bases; nucleotides outside the gene matches: 7. The CDR3 totals 16 residues.

This clone was seen more than once but under ten times. The germline gene is not matched at one end of the junction; a read error may be the cause. The gene calls are TRBV7-9 and TRBJ2-7; 7 bases fit TRBD1. The CDR3 sequence is 15 residues long. Germline V lookup: CDR1 SEHNR, CDR2 FQNEAQ (reference sequence). The chain's CDR3 is CSSRQGQDPSHEQYF. CDR3 sequence (DNA): TGTTCCAGCAGGCAAGGACAGGATCCATCCCACGAGCAGTACTTC.

This clone was picked up a small number of times. This rearrangement joins TRBV7-9 to TRBJ2-3; 8 nucleotides agree with TRBD2. V shed 3 bases and J 2 bases; nucleotides not matched to a gene: 4. CDR1 and CDR2 (germline): SEHNR, FQNEAQ (reference sequence). The CDR3 loop spans 15 amino acids. Written as DNA, the CDR3 is TGTGCCAGCAGCTTCCCTAGCGGGTACACAGATACGCAGTATTTT. Translated, it gives CASSFPSGYTDTQYF.

This chain uses TRBV13 with TRBJ2-5, with a tentative D call TRBD1 (5 bases). The CDR3 runs 15 residues. Germline loops: CDR1 PRHDT, CDR2 FYEKMQ (reference sequence). Trimming took 4 bases from V and 3 from J, leaving 15 bases between them. Written as DNA, the CDR3 is TGTGCCAGCAGCTACCCAAGGGGAATGAAAGAGACCCAGTACTTC. Its protein product is CASSYPRGMKETQYF.

This chain links TRBV9 with TRBJ2-3; 9 bases are a match to TRBD2. The trim removed 0 bases at V and 3 bases at J, leaving 14 bases unmatched. In germline, CDR1 is SGDLS, CDR2 YYNGEE. This CDR3 is built from 19 residues. The CDR3 reads CASSVGREGTSFWTDTQYF. As DNA, the CDR3 is TGTGCCAGCAGCGTAGGGCGGGAGGGGACATCTTTTTGGACAGATACGCAGTATTTT.

The rearrangement links TRBV9 to TRBJ2-3; tentatively, D is TRBD2 (6 bases). The CDR3 covers 16 residues. The V end lost 4 bases, the J end lost 0 bases, and 15 bases lay between the germline ends. Germline V gives CDR1 SGDLS, CDR2 YYNGEE. This chain's CDR3 is CASSSGGGESTDTQYF. CDR3 nucleotides: TGTGCCAGCAGCTCCGGAGGCGGGGAGAGCACAGATACGCAGTATTTT.